Here is one TCR beta chain with its context. The data originate from a study of ipilimumab plus nivolumab after autologous stem cell transplantation. In the study overall: DLBCL patients had primary refractory or relapsed disease.

Ipilimumab, 1 mg/kg, started 14 to 28 days after autologous transplant. Patients received nivolumab 3 mg/kg at weeks 1, 4, 7, 10, then fortnightly to week 26. The table came from immunoSEQ multiplex PCR; TCRdb's copy has only in-frame clones and leaves some out. Of about 24,000 clones listed, roughly 84% are singletons. In germline, CDR1 is SGHNT, CDR2 YYREEE (reference sequence). The CDR3 has 14 amino acids. The germline V and J ends were trimmed by 1 base and 3 bases, with 8 bases remaining between them. This chain connects TRBV5-4 to TRBJ2-4; D perhaps matches TRBD1 (6 bases). The sample in question was PBMCs, obtained in a trial of ipilimumab plus nivolumab as post-transplant consolidation. The TCR was taken from a male donor with diffuse large B-cell lymphoma. CDR3 amino acids: CASSLRQDKNIQYF. CDR3 nucleotides: TGTGCCAGCAGCTTGCGACAGGACAAAAACATTCAGTACTTC.